The subject of this entry is one T cell receptor beta chain. Original handling: Amplification of reference gene primers was used by the study to estimate nucleated cell counts. Here immunoSEQ multiplex PCR was the method, and the copy in TCRdb shows in-frame clones only, minus some. V and J calls and clone size come straight from that table; D and trimming were deduced from the DNA. The sample shows a few hundred thousand clones, around 90% of them seen only once. The data stem from a study of blood T cell repertoires in COVID-19. Study in general: Samples taken during acute and convalescent COVID-19 were collected in the United States, Italy and Spain. Nucleic acid was either cDNA or gDNA, and it came from T cells, B-cell-depleted T cells, or PBMCs.

CDR3 length equals 13 residues. CDR1 SGHRS and CDR2 YFSETQ come from the germline V gene. Unmatched junction bases numbered 1, after V lost 0 bases and J lost 4 bases. The cohort comprised adults aged roughly 18 to 100 years residing in 20 to 25 US areas. V is TRBV5-1 and J is TRBJ2-7; 7 nucleotides align to TRBD1. The sequence was collected from a woman under 30 with acute COVID-19. Sequenced material: PBMCs or T cells enriched from blood (not recorded which). The CDR3 protein is CASSLETGYEQYF. In DNA form, the CDR3 reads TGCGCCAGCAGCTTGGAGACAGGGTACGAGCAGTACTTC.